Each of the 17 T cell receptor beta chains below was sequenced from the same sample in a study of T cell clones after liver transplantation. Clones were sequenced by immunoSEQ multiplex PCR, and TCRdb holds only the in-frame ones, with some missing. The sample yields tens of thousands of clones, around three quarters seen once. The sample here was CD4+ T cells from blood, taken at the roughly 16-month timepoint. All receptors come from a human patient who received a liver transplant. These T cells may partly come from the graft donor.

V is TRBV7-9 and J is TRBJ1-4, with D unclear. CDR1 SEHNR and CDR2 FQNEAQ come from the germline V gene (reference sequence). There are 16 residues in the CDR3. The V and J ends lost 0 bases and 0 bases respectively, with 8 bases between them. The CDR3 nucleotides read TGTGCCAGCAGCTTAGCGTTAGGGACAACTAATGAAAAACTGTTTTTT. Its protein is CASSLALGTTNEKLFF.

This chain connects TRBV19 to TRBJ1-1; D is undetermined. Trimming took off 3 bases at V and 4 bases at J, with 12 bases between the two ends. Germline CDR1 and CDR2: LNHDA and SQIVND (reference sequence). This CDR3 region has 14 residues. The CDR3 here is CASSIGLLGTEAFF. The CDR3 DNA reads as TGTGCCAGTAGTATTGGTTTGTTGGGCACTGAAGCTTTCTTT. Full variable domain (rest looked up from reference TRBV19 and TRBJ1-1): DGGITQSPKYLFRKEGQNVTLSCEQNLNHDAMYWYRQDPGQGLRLIYYSQIVNDFQKGDIAEGYSVSREKKESFPLTVTSAQKNPTAFYLCASSIGLLGTEAFFGQGTRLTVV.

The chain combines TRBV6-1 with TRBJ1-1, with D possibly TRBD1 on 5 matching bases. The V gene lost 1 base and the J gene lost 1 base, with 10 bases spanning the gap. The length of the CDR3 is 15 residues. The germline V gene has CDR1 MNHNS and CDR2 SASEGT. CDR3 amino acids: CASSEETASNTEAFF. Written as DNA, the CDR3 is TGTGCCAGCAGTGAAGAGACAGCTTCGAACACTGAAGCTTTCTTT.

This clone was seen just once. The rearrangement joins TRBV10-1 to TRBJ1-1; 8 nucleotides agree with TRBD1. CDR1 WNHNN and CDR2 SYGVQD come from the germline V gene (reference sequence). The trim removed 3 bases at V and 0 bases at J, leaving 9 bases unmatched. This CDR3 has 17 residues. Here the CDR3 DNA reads TGCGCCAGCAGTGACCATGGACAGGGCGCGATGAACACTGAAGCTTTCTTT. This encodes CASSDHGQGAMNTEAFF.

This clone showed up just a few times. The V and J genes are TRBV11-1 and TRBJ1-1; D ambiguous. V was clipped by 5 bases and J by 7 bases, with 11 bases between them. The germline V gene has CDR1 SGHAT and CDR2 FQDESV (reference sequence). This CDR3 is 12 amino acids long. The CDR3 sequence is CASSPSGSEAFF. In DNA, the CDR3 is TGTGCCAGCAGCCCGTCGGGCAGTGAAGCTTTCTTT. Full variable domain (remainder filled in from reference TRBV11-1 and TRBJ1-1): EAEVAQSPRYKITEKSQAVAFWCDPISGHATLYWYRQILGQGPELLVQFQDESVVDDSQLPKDRFSAERLKGVDSTLKIQPAELGDSAMYLCASSPSGSEAFFGQGTRLTVV.

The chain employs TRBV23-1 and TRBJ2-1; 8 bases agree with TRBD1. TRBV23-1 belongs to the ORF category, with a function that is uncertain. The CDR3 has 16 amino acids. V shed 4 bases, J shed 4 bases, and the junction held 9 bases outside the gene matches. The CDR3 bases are TGCGCCAGCAGTCCCTCCCCAGGGGGCGGGTACAATGAGCAGTTCTTC. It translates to CASSPSPGGGYNEQFF.

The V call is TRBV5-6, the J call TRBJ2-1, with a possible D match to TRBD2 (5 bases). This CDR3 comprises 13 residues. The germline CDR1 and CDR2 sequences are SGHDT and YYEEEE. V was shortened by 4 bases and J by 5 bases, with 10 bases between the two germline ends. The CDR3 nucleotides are TGTGCCAGCAGCCCCACGGGAAACAATGAGCAGTTCTTC. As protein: CASSPTGNNEQFF.

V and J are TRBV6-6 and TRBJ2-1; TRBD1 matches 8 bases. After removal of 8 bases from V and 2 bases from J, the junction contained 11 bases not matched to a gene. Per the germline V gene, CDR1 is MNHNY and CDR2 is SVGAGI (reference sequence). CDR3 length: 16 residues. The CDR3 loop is CASGTPKTGAYNEQFF. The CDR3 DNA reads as TGTGCCAGCGGAACCCCAAAGACAGGGGCCTACAATGAGCAGTTCTTC.

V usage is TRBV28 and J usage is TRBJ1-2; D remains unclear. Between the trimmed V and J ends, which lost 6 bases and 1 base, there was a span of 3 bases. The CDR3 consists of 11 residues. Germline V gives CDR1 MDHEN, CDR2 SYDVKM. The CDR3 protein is CASSDNYGYTF. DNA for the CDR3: TGTGCCAGCAGCGATAACTATGGCTACACCTTC.

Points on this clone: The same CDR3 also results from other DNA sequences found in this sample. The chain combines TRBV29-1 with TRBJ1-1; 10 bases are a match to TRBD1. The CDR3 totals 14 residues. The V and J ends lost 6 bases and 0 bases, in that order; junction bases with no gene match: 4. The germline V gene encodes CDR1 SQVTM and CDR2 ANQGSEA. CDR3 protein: CSVDRGLLNTEAFF. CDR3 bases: TGCAGCGTCGACAGGGGGCTACTGAACACTGAAGCTTTCTTT.

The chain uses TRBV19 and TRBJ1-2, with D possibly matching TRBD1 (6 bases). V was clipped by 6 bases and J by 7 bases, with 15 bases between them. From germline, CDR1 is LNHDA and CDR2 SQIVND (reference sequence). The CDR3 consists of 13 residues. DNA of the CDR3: TGTGCCAGTAGCCCCGCAGGGGCTGGTGGCTACACCTTC. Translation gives CASSPAGAGGYTF.

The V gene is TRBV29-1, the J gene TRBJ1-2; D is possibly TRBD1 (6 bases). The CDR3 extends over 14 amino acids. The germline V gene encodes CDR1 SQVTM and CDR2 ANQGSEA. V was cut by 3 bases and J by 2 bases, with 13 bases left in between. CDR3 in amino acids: CSVETADRNYGYTF. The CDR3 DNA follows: TGCAGCGTTGAGACGGCAGACAGGAACTATGGCTACACCTTC.

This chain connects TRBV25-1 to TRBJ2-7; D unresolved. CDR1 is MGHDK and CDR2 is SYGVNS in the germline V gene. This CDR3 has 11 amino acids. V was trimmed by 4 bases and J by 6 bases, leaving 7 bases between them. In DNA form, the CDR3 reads TGTGCCAGCAGTGGCTCCCTCGAGCAGTACTTC. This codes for CASSGSLEQYF.

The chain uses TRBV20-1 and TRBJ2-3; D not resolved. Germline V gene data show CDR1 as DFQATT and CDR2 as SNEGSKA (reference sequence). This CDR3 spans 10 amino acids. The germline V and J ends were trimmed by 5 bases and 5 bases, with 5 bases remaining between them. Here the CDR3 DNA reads TGCAGTGCTCCTCGAGATACGCAGTATTTT. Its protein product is CSAPRDTQYF.

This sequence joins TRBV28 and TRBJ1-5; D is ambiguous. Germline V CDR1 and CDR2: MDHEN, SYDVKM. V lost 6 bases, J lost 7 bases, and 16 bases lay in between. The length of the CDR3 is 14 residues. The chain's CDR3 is CASSIQSRAQPQHF. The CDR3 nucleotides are TGTGCCAGCAGCATTCAGAGTAGGGCACAGCCCCAGCATTTT.

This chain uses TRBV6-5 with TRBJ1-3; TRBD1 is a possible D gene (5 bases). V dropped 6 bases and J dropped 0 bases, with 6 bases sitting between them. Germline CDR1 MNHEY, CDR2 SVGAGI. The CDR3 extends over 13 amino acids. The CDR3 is CASRDSSGNTIYF. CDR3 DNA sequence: TGTGCCAGCAGAGACAGCTCTGGAAACACCATATATTTT.

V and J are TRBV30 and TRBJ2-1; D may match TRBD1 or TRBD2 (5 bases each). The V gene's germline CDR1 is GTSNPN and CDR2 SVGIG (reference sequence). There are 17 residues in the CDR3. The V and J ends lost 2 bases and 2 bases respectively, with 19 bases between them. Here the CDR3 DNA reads TGTGCCTGGAGTCCCCAGGGTGTTGAGAGGGCCTACAATGAGCAGTTCTTC. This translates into CAWSPQGVERAYNEQFF.